This entry concerns a single T cell receptor beta chain. The sample belongs to a study of CD8 T cells in Susac syndrome. Reverse transcription of roughly 0.5 to 1 ug RNA used random hexamers. TCRdb re-called the immunoSEQ multiplex PCR reads with MiXCR, one entry per CDR3 protein. The table lists about 180,000 distinct CDR3 sequences, roughly 94% of them singletons. The sequencing sample was made of CD4+ T cells from PBMCs. The sequence derives from a human donor with Susac syndrome.

CDR3 in amino acids: CSATVSAGIDNEQFF. The CDR3 DNA sequence: TGCAGTGCCACCGTTTCGGCAGGGATCGACAATGAGCAGTTCTTC. This rearrangement joins TRBV20-1 to TRBJ2-1, with D possibly matching TRBD1 (5 bases). Per the germline V gene, CDR1 is DFQATT and CDR2 is SNEGSKA (reference sequence). The CDR3 is 15 amino acids. The V end lost 6 bases, the J end lost 5 bases, and 20 bases lay between the germline ends.